Shown below are 2 T cell receptor beta chains from a single sample sequenced in a study of cytomegalovirus exposure and HLA in healthy donors. PCR involved 60 Vbeta and 13 Jbeta primers. Profiling relied on immunoSEQ multiplex PCR, and the TCRdb table lists in-frame clones only, not all of them. The table shows about 130,000 clones, with about two thirds occurring only once. Sequencing input: PBMCs. The receptors derive from a woman aged 55-69 years in good health and CMV-seropositive.

V gene TRBV15 combines with J gene TRBJ2-7; perhaps TRBD2 as D (6 bases). V was shortened by 1 base and J by 5 bases, with 15 bases between the two germline ends. This CDR3 is built from 15 residues. In germline, CDR1 is LNHNV, CDR2 YYDKDF (reference sequence). The CDR3 DNA follows: TGTGCCACCAGCAGAGGCGGAGGGGTAGCCCACGAGCAGTACTTC. It translates to CATSRGGGVAHEQYF.

The J gene is TRBJ2-2, the V gene TRBV28; D perhaps matches TRBD2 (5 bases). The CDR3 contains 13 residues. V lost 8 bases and J 0 bases, leaving 7 bases between the germline ends. CDR1 is MDHEN, CDR2 SYDVKM, per germline. This chain's CDR3 is CASRRPNTGELFF. The DNA for the CDR3 is TGTGCCAGCCGGAGGCCGAACACCGGGGAGCTGTTTTTT.